The 25 T cell receptor beta chains below all came from one sample that was sequenced in a study of cytomegalovirus exposure and HLA in healthy donors. A multiplex PCR was run with 60 Vbeta primers and 13 Jbeta primers. Repertoires were generated with immunoSEQ multiplex PCR, while TCRdb's copy carries only in-frame clones and drops some. The sample includes 120,000 or so clones, 80% of them seen just once. Source material: PBMCs. Receptors were obtained from a female donor in good health and CMV-seropositive.

CDR3: CASSLLRGRTDTQYF. The CDR3 DNA reads TGTGCCAGCAGTTTATTACGGGGGAGAACAGATACGCAGTATTTT. The chain carries TRBV27 and TRBJ2-3, with D possibly being TRBD2 (6 bases). From germline, CDR1 is MNHEY and CDR2 SMNVEV (reference sequence). V was shortened by 1 base and J by 3 bases, with 11 bases between the two germline ends. This CDR3 has 15 amino acids.

V is TRBV5-1 and J is TRBJ1-1, with D tentatively TRBD1 (5 bases). This CDR3 region has 15 residues. Germline V CDR1 and CDR2: SGHRS, YFSETQ. The ends were cut back, 6 bases at V and 5 bases at J, with 20 bases in the middle. The CDR3 DNA reads as TGCGCCAGCATGTCGGGGGAGGGCCGGAAGACTGAAGCTTTCTTT. Translated: CASMSGEGRKTEAFF. The entire variable domain, with the rest obtained from reference TRBV5-1 and TRBJ1-1, is as follows: KAGVTQTPRYLIKTRGQQVTLSCSPISGHRSVSWYQQTPGQGLQFLFEYFSETQRNKGNFPGRFSGRQFSNSRSEMNVSTLELGDSALYLCASMSGEGRKTEAFFGQGTRLTVV.

This chain uses TRBV6-1 with TRBJ2-7; D call uncertain. The CDR3 is 13 amino acids. Trimming pared 4 bases from V and 4 bases from J, leaving 11 bases between. Germline V CDR1 and CDR2: MNHNS, SASEGT. CDR3 DNA sequence: TGTGCCAGCAGTGTAGAGGTGGGTTACGAGCAGTACTTC. It translates to CASSVEVGYEQYF.

The chain uses TRBV19 and TRBJ2-7, with D hard to call. CDR1 is LNHDA, CDR2 SQIVND, per germline (reference sequence). The CDR3 length is 14 residues. V lost 2 bases, J lost 4 bases, and 12 bases lay in between. This CDR3 is CASSISITTYEQYF. CDR3 DNA sequence: TGTGCCAGTAGTATATCCATAACAACGTACGAGCAGTACTTC.

The rearrangement uses TRBV7-9 and TRBJ2-2; 7 nucleotides line up with TRBD1. V lost 7 bases and J lost 6; bases outside the gene matches: 11. Germline V CDR1 and CDR2: SEHNR, FQNEAQ (reference sequence). CDR3 length: 15 amino acids. The CDR3, as DNA: TGTGCCAGCATCCCTTTAGGGGGCGAGTCCGGGGAGCTGTTTTTT. This gives the protein CASIPLGGESGELFF.

V usage is TRBV9 and J usage is TRBJ2-3, with a weak D call TRBD2 (5 bases). Germline-derived CDR1 and CDR2 are SGDLS and YYNGEE. The CDR3 covers 14 residues. With 7 bases removed from V and 0 bases from J, the gap between germline ends came to 12 bases. In DNA, the CDR3 is TGTGCCAGCGGCGGAGGAGGCAGCACAGATACGCAGTATTTT. The encoded protein is CASGGGGSTDTQYF.

V gene TRBV18 combines with J gene TRBJ1-6; 8 bases are shared with TRBD1. From germline, CDR1 is KGHSH and CDR2 LQKENI. CDR3 length: 16 amino acids. J lost 6 bases, V lost 2 bases, and 6 bases had no gene match. CDR3 sequence reads: CASSPGTGAGNSPLHF. The CDR3 coding sequence is TGTGCCAGCTCACCAGGGACAGGCGCCGGTAATTCACCCCTCCACTTT.

This sequence joins TRBV2 and TRBJ1-5; 8 bases align to TRBD1. The V and J ends lost 4 bases and 6 bases, in that order; junction bases with no gene match: 5. The CDR3 is 14 residues long. CDR1 SNHLY and CDR2 FYNNEI come from the germline V gene. This CDR3 is CASSGTGQVQPQHF. CDR3 DNA sequence: TGTGCCAGCAGTGGGACAGGGCAGGTTCAGCCCCAGCATTTT. Based on the CDR3 plus reference TRBV2 and TRBJ1-5, the full variable domain is EPEVTQTPSHQVTQMGQEVILRCVPISNHLYFYWYRQILGQKVEFLVSFYNNEISEKSEIFDDQFSVERPDGSNFTLKIRSTKLEDSAMYFCASSGTGQVQPQHFGDGTRLSIL.

The V and J genes are TRBV7-9 and TRBJ2-5, with a tentative D call TRBD1 (5 bases). CDR1 is SEHNR, CDR2 FQNEAQ, per germline (reference sequence). Trimming shortened V by 0 bases and J by 5 bases, and 10 bases separated the two germline ends. The CDR3 is made up of 14 amino acids. The CDR3 DNA reads as TGTGCCAGCAGCTTAGCCAGGGATGGGGAGACCCAGTACTTC. Its translation is CASSLARDGETQYF.

V usage is TRBV5-1 and J usage is TRBJ2-5, with TRBD1 as a possible D gene (6 bases). Deletions cut 7 bases from V and 1 base from J, with 17 bases between. CDR3 length equals 15 residues. Germline CDR1 is SGHRS and CDR2 is YFSETQ. The CDR3 DNA is TGCGCCAGCTACCCTCAAGCAGGGGCCCAAGAGACCCAGTACTTC. It codes for CASYPQAGAQETQYF.

CDR3 loop: CASSSPTGKYGELFF. The CDR3 nucleotides read TGCGCCAGCAGCTCCCCCACAGGGAAATACGGGGAGCTGTTTTTT. The rearrangement links TRBV5-1 to TRBJ2-2; possibly TRBD1 for D (6 bases). This CDR3 is 15 amino acids long. From germline, CDR1 is SGHRS and CDR2 YFSETQ. Between the trimmed V and J ends, which lost 3 bases and 7 bases, there was a span of 16 bases.

This chain links TRBV5-1 with TRBJ1-1; D remains ambiguous. CDR3 length: 15 amino acids. CDR1 and CDR2 (germline): SGHRS, YFSETQ. The V end lost 7 bases, the J end lost 0 bases, and 16 bases lay between the germline ends. CDR3 sequence (DNA): TGCGCCAGCGGTGCGGGTGGCCATATGAACACTGAAGCTTTCTTT. Amino acids: CASGAGGHMNTEAFF. The whole variable domain, filled in from reference TRBV5-1 and TRBJ1-1, reads KAGVTQTPRYLIKTRGQQVTLSCSPISGHRSVSWYQQTPGQGLQFLFEYFSETQRNKGNFPGRFSGRQFSNSRSEMNVSTLELGDSALYLCASGAGGHMNTEAFFGQGTRLTVV.

The V and J genes are TRBV6-6 and TRBJ1-1, with D perhaps matching TRBD1 (6 bases). Trimming took 5 bases from V and 5 from J, leaving 18 bases between them. In germline, CDR1 is MNHNY, CDR2 SVGAGI (reference sequence). The CDR3 sequence is 15 residues long. The CDR3 protein is CASSSHEGGKTEAFF. The CDR3 nucleotides read TGTGCCAGCAGTAGCCATGAAGGGGGTAAGACTGAAGCTTTCTTT.

This clone was found once. This sequence joins TRBV6-5 and TRBJ2-5; D might be TRBD1 (6 bases). The J call may be in error: the DNA end matches TRBJ2-7 better. There are 14 residues in the CDR3. Germline CDR1 and CDR2: MNHEY and SVGAGI. In nucleotides, the CDR3 is TGTGCCAGCAGTGCCGCAAGGGGGTCCTACGAGCAGTACTTC. This sequence encodes CASSAARGSYEQYF.

This chain joins TRBV19 and TRBJ1-1; no definite D call. This CDR3 has 16 amino acids. Germline CDR1 and CDR2: LNHDA and SQIVND (reference sequence). V lost 7 bases and J lost 0, with 18 bases in between. CDR3: CASTNGQGLMNTEAFF. DNA of the CDR3: TGTGCCAGTACTAACGGCCAAGGACTTATGAACACTGAAGCTTTCTTT.

The genes are TRBV6-4 and TRBJ2-5; 8 nucleotides line up with TRBD1. The V segment lost 3 bases and the J segment 10 bases; nucleotides outside the gene matches: 7. Looked up from germline, CDR1 is MRHNA and CDR2 is SNTAGT. This CDR3 is 13 amino acids long. CDR3 residues: CASSENPGGGQYF. CDR3 coding DNA: TGTGCCAGCAGTGAAAATCCAGGGGGCGGCCAGTACTTC.

The rearrangement joins TRBV4-2 to TRBJ1-5, with 7 bases aligning to TRBD1. The CDR3 loop spans 14 amino acids. CDR1 is LGHNA and CDR2 is YNFKEQ in the germline V gene. V trimming: 1 base; J trimming: 4 bases; junction bases outside the gene matches: 1. In DNA, the CDR3 is TGTGCCAGCAGCCAAGGACAGGGAAATCAGCCCCAGCATTTT. Residues: CASSQGQGNQPQHF.

The chain has TRBV19 and TRBJ1-4; D gene ambiguous. This CDR3 spans 16 amino acids. Trimming took 6 bases from V and 6 from J, leaving 20 bases between them. The germline V gene has CDR1 LNHDA and CDR2 SQIVND (reference sequence). As DNA, the CDR3 is TGTGCCAGTAGACCCCCGTCCGGAGGAGTGTATGAAAAACTGTTTTTT. Translation gives CASRPPSGGVYEKLFF.

This clone was counted a single time. The chain combines TRBV25-1 with TRBJ1-1; D may be TRBD1 (5 bases). V lost 4 bases and J lost 0, with 9 bases in between. The CDR3 consists of 14 residues. CDR1 MGHDK and CDR2 SYGVNS come from the germline V gene. CDR3 sequence (DNA): TGTGCCAGCAGTGCCAGGGTCATGAACACTGAAGCTTTCTTT. Translated: CASSARVMNTEAFF.

The sample holds one count of this clone. Other DNA sequences from this sample encode an identical CDR3 as well. The V gene is TRBV5-1, the J gene TRBJ2-3; D may be TRBD1 (6 bases). Trimming took off 0 bases at V and 3 bases at J, with 11 bases between the two ends. This CDR3 spans 15 amino acids. Germline V gives CDR1 SGHRS, CDR2 YFSETQ. The CDR3 bases are TGCGCCAGCAGCTTGGCCACAGGGTCGACAGATACGCAGTATTTT. Its translation: CASSLATGSTDTQYF.

In this sample, this clone turned up a few times. Within the sample, other DNA sequences also encode this same CDR3. J is TRBJ1-1 and V is TRBV7-9, with 7 bases fitting TRBD1. Germline V gene data show CDR1 as SEHNR and CDR2 as FQNEAQ (reference sequence). The ends lost 5 bases at V and 1 base at J; junction bases unmatched: 1. The CDR3 length is 13 residues. The CDR3 coding sequence is TGTGCCAGCAGCCGGACAGGGAACACTGAAGCTTTCTTT. Protein: CASSRTGNTEAFF.

The chain joins TRBV5-1 to TRBJ2-5, with a weak D call TRBD1 (5 bases). The closer fit of TRBJ2-7 to the DNA end suggests the J call may be wrong. Germline CDR1 reads SGHRS; CDR2 reads YFSETQ. CDR3 size: 13 residues. DNA of the CDR3: TGCGCCAGCAGGACAGACTTAAACCACGAGCAGTACTTC. Its translation is CASRTDLNHEQYF.

This clone was observed a single time. This sequence joins TRBV18 and TRBJ1-2, with TRBD1 matching over 7 bases. With V trimmed by 8 bases and J by 7 bases, 10 bases remained unmatched. The germline V gene has CDR1 KGHSH and CDR2 LQKENI. This CDR3 comprises 13 residues. Here the CDR3 DNA reads TGTGCCAGCCGCCAGGAGGGGGCTAGTGGCTACACCTTC. Its protein is CASRQEGASGYTF.

The genes are TRBV29-1 and TRBJ1-1; 7 bases are a match to TRBD1. Trimming cost V 7 bases and J 4 bases; bases outside gene matches: 3. The germline V gene encodes CDR1 SQVTM and CDR2 ANQGSEA. The CDR3 sequence is 11 residues long. CDR3 amino acids: CSAGTATEAFF. As DNA, the CDR3 is TGCAGCGCCGGGACAGCCACTGAAGCTTTCTTT. Complete variable domain (other parts from reference TRBV29-1 and TRBJ1-1): SAVISQKPSRDICQRGTSLTIQCQVDSQVTMMFWYRQQPGQSLTLIATANQGSEATYESGFVIDKFPISRPNLTFSTLTVSNMSPEDSSIYLCSAGTATEAFFGQGTRLTVV.

The chain combines TRBV5-4 with TRBJ1-2; TRBD1 aligns across 7 bases. Germline CDR1 and CDR2: SGHNT and YYREEE (reference sequence). This CDR3 is 16 amino acids long. V shed 3 bases, J shed 1 base, and the junction held 9 bases outside the gene matches. The CDR3 nucleotides read TGTGCCAGCAGCTACGGGACAGATGCGCGTAACTATGGCTACACCTTC. Amino acids: CASSYGTDARNYGYTF.